This is a list of T cell receptor beta chains from one sample in a study of blood T cell repertoires in COVID-19. Profiled with immunoSEQ multiplex PCR; TCRdb holds only in-frame clones, not every one. This sample has some 120,000 clones, with more than 70% found just once. Sequencing was done on a sample of peripheral blood. All receptors come from a woman between 25 and 40 years old who had recovered from COVID-19. Both conserved end residues are part of each CDR3. The D gene is left open where the match is weak. Some rows mark clone size as missing; the rest say once, few, many or name a class of expanded clone.

TRBV21-1	-	-	TRBJ1-1	TGTGCCAGCAGCAAGGATTTAGCGAACACTGAAGCTTTCTTT	CASSKDLANTEAFF
TRBV14	-	-	TRBJ2-3	TGTGCCAGCAGGCTTGCAGGGACAGATACGCAGTATTTT	CASRLAGTDTQYF
TRBV28	-	-	TRBJ1-2	TGTGCCAACTCTGACAGCTATGGCTACACCTTC	CANSDSYGYTF
TRBV29-1	TRBD1	-	TRBJ2-7	TGCAGCGTTGACCCAGGGGGCTACGAGCAGTACTTC	CSVDPGGYEQYF
TRBV6-5	-	once	TRBJ1-1	TGTGCCAGCAGTTATACAGGGGAAGCTTTCTTT	CASSYTGEAFF
TRBV4-1	TRBD1	-	TRBJ2-7	TGCGCCAGCAGCCCCAAAACATCCCCCGGGACAGGGGGGACCTACGAGCAGTACTTC	CASSPKTSPGTGGTYEQYF
TRBV5-6	-	-	TRBJ1-5	TGTGCCAGCAGCGCTACAGGTAATCAGCCCCAGCATTTT	CASSATGNQPQHF
TRBV14	TRBD1	-	TRBJ2-7	TGTGCCAGCAGCATACACAAAGGGGGACAGGGGCTCACCTACGAGCAGTACTTC	CASSIHKGGQGLTYEQYF
TRBV2	-	-	TRBJ2-1	TGTGCCAGCAGTTTATTGCCGGGGTACAATGAGCAGTTCTTC	CASSLLPGYNEQFF
TRBV6-5	-	-	TRBJ1-1	TGTGCCAGCAACGACAGGATGAACACTGAAGCTTTCTTT	CASNDRMNTEAFF
TRBV10-2	-	once	TRBJ2-1	TGCGCCAGCAGTGAGCTCGAGAGCGACAATGAGCAGTTCTTC	CASSELESDNEQFF